The rows below give T cell receptor beta chains drawn from one sample of a study of blood T cells in healthy people across ages. TCRdb reprocessed the 5' RACE reads with MiXCR, giving one entry per CDR3 protein. The sample has some 790,000 distinct CDR3 sequences; 29% are singletons. The sample consisted of blood. These receptors were taken from a woman at least 80 years old in good health. Both conserved end residues are part of each CDR3.

v_gene: TRBV29-1
j_gene: TRBJ2-1
CDR3aa: CSVDWDTDNEQFF

v_gene: TRBV5-1
j_gene: TRBJ2-2
CDR3aa: CASSQRTWDTGELFF

v_gene: TRBV10-3
j_gene: TRBJ1-2
CDR3aa: CAISESTGRGYTF

v_gene: TRBV20-1
j_gene: TRBJ2-1
CDR3aa: CSASLRTINEQFF

v_gene: TRBV25-1
j_gene: TRBJ2-3
CDR3aa: CASSDWVGRLTDTQYF

v_gene: TRBV29-1
j_gene: TRBJ2-5
CDR3aa: CSVEEAREQYF

v_gene: TRBV6-2/TRBV6-3
j_gene: TRBJ2-4
CDR3aa: CASTFGGTKNIQYF

v_gene: TRBV5-1
j_gene: TRBJ1-1
CDR3aa: CASSSELQGGTEAFF

v_gene: TRBV20-1
j_gene: TRBJ2-1
CDR3aa: CSARIPVPGGNYNEQFF

v_gene: TRBV19
j_gene: TRBJ2-5
CDR3aa: CASSQRNIQETQYF

v_gene: TRBV7-9
j_gene: TRBJ2-1
CDR3aa: CASSLRLAGGPAEQFF

v_gene: TRBV6-2/TRBV6-3
j_gene: TRBJ1-1
CDR3aa: CASSYAPTEAFF

v_gene: TRBV5-1
j_gene: TRBJ1-2
CDR3aa: CASSLRTDDGYTF

v_gene: TRBV29-1
j_gene: TRBJ2-5
CDR3aa: CSVVAGTSGGARTQYF

v_gene: TRBV7-9
j_gene: TRBJ2-7
CDR3aa: CASSLGQRSSYEQYF

v_gene: TRBV29-1
j_gene: TRBJ1-2
CDR3aa: CSVGTSTDNYGYTF

v_gene: TRBV20-1
j_gene: TRBJ2-5
CDR3aa: CSASLGGKETQYF

v_gene: TRBV20-1
j_gene: TRBJ2-5
CDR3aa: CSARDYRGGNSVQETQYF

v_gene: TRBV10-3
j_gene: TRBJ1-1
CDR3aa: CAISEVPGQGYTEAFF

v_gene: TRBV30
j_gene: TRBJ2-5
CDR3aa: CAWSVRDRGGEQYF

v_gene: TRBV4-3
j_gene: TRBJ2-4
CDR3aa: CASSRRQGTPNIQYF

v_gene: TRBV4-2
j_gene: TRBJ1-1
CDR3aa: CASSQVRGQGGAEAFF

v_gene: TRBV12-3/TRBV12-4
j_gene: TRBJ2-3
CDR3aa: CASRAQGSTQYF

v_gene: TRBV12-3/TRBV12-4
j_gene: TRBJ1-1
CDR3aa: CASRPYSDRQAFF

v_gene: TRBV27
j_gene: -
CDR3aa: CASTGTVSSYNEQYF

v_gene: TRBV4-2
j_gene: TRBJ2-1
CDR3aa: CASSQGSLGLFF

v_gene: TRBV6-2/TRBV6-3
j_gene: TRBJ1-2
CDR3aa: CASSRGSSGYTF

v_gene: TRBV10-3
j_gene: TRBJ2-7
CDR3aa: CASKVGPGQGKFEQYF

v_gene: TRBV12-3/TRBV12-4
j_gene: TRBJ1-1
CDR3aa: CASSLSAGVNTEAFF

v_gene: TRBV2
j_gene: TRBJ2-3
CDR3aa: CASSERDHPTDPQYF

v_gene: TRBV29-1
j_gene: TRBJ2-1
CDR3aa: CSVTRDGRGGVNNEQFF

v_gene: TRBV20-1
j_gene: TRBJ2-7
CDR3aa: CSARGDRPYEQYF

v_gene: TRBV10-3
j_gene: TRBJ1-5
CDR3aa: CAITEGTGEDQPQHF

v_gene: TRBV6-2/TRBV6-3
j_gene: TRBJ2-5
CDR3aa: CASTLAGVNEQYF

v_gene: TRBV20-1
j_gene: TRBJ2-1
CDR3aa: CSARVTGKVNEQFF

v_gene: TRBV4-1
j_gene: TRBJ2-7
CDR3aa: CAGPGTVLYEQYF

v_gene: TRBV15
j_gene: TRBJ2-2
CDR3aa: CATGGSNTGELFF

v_gene: TRBV10-3
j_gene: TRBJ2-5
CDR3aa: CAISEGGHQETEYF

v_gene: TRBV29-1
j_gene: TRBJ1-4
CDR3aa: CSGLTGGNEKLFF

v_gene: TRBV6-5
j_gene: TRBJ2-6
CDR3aa: CATLGGSSGANVLTF

v_gene: TRBV7-9
j_gene: TRBJ2-5
CDR3aa: CASSFTGTSAETQYF